Sequencing of this T cell receptor beta chain was carried out in a study of T-cell memory formation after mild COVID-19. V was cut by 0 bases and J by 3 bases, with 11 bases left in between. The CDR3 has 14 amino acids. Germline-derived CDR1 and CDR2 are DFQATT and SNEGSKA (reference sequence). TCRdb ran MiXCR on the 5' RACE reads and lists one entry per CDR3 protein. The sample consists of about 50,000 distinct CDR3 sequences, approximately 7.6% of them appearing once. The receptor was derived from a young man who had mild COVID-19 (a few samples of this study predate the infection). Cell type and time point are not known. The source material was PBMCs or a T cell subset sorted from them (not recorded which). The gene calls are TRBV20-1 and TRBJ2-5, with D possibly being TRBD2 (5 bases). CDR3 loop: CSARDGRLKETQYF. The CDR3 DNA reads TGCAGTGCTAGAGATGGGAGATTGAAAGAGACCCAGTACTTC.